These 30 T cell receptor beta chains were all obtained from the same sample, sequenced in a study of spatial heterogeneity in lung cancer. TCRdb redid the calling of the 5' RACE reads with MiXCR, one entry per CDR3 protein. The table includes about 70,000 distinct CDR3 sequences, around 8.9% detected once. Time point here: blood at routine non-recurrence follow-up after resection. The source material was PBMCs, sampled at follow-up. The receptors here all came from a female donor with early-stage non-small cell lung cancer.

The chain combines TRBV27 with TRBJ2-7; D is perhaps TRBD1 (6 bases). The ends were cut back, 10 bases at V and 3 bases at J, with 19 bases in the middle. This CDR3 comprises 14 residues. Per the germline V gene, CDR1 is MNHEY and CDR2 is SMNVEV (reference sequence). This CDR3 is CATQTRTADYEQYF. CDR3 DNA sequence: TGTGCCACACAAACCCGGACAGCAGACTACGAGCAGTACTTC.

This clonotype was observed many times. The J gene is TRBJ2-6, the V gene TRBV3-1; D gene unclear. This CDR3 region has 17 residues. Germline V lookup: CDR1 LGHDT, CDR2 YNNKEL (reference sequence). The V end lost 0 bases, the J end lost 0 bases, and 9 bases lay between the germline ends. This CDR3 reads CASSQELGVSGANVLTF. DNA of the CDR3: TGTGCCAGCAGCCAAGAGTTGGGCGTCTCTGGGGCCAACGTCCTGACTTTC.

This clonotype has at least ten counts. The chain combines TRBV27 with TRBJ1-5; no firm D call. This CDR3 spans 13 amino acids. Germline V gene lookup returns CDR1 MNHEY and CDR2 SMNVEV (reference sequence). Deletions cut 2 bases from V and 4 bases from J, with 6 bases between. CDR3: CASSLRPNQPQHF. The CDR3 DNA reads as TGTGCCAGCAGTTTACGGCCAAATCAGCCCCAGCATTTT.

This clonotype was recorded many times. The gene calls are TRBV5-6 and TRBJ1-1; TRBD1 matches 8 bases. The CDR3 has 16 amino acids. CDR1 is SGHDT and CDR2 is YYEEEE in the germline V gene. J was trimmed by 4 bases and V by 4 bases; bases with no gene match: 12. The CDR3 DNA follows: TGTGCCAGCAGCCGGGGGGTTGACAGGGGAGGCACTGAAGCTTTCTTT. It codes for CASSRGVDRGGTEAFF.

The chain recombines TRBV5-5 with TRBJ2-1; weak D call: TRBD2 (7 bases). V was clipped by 2 bases and J by 6 bases, with 15 bases between them. The V gene's germline CDR1 is SGHKS and CDR2 YYEKEE (reference sequence). This CDR3 has 15 amino acids. The CDR3 DNA follows: TGTGCCAGCAGCTTCCCGGGGGGCGCTGGCAATGAGCAGTTCTTC. Translating gives CASSFPGGAGNEQFF.

This clonotype was observed at least ten times. This chain joins TRBV2 and TRBJ1-1; D gene ambiguous. This CDR3 comprises 10 residues. V was shortened by 7 bases and J by 2 bases, with 2 bases between the two germline ends. CDR1 SNHLY and CDR2 FYNNEI come from the germline V gene. The CDR3 protein is CASTNTEAFF. For the CDR3, the DNA is TGTGCCAGCACCAACACTGAAGCTTTCTTT.

This chain uses TRBV20-1 with TRBJ2-7; 7 nucleotides match TRBD2. The V gene's germline CDR1 is DFQATT and CDR2 SNEGSKA (reference sequence). The CDR3 is 11 residues long. Trimming cost V 5 bases and J 3 bases; bases outside gene matches: 1. CDR3 residues: CSASSGYEQYF. CDR3 nucleotides: TGCAGTGCTTCTAGCGGCTACGAGCAGTACTTC.

V and J are TRBV11-3 and TRBJ2-1, with 10 bases identical to TRBD1. Per the germline V gene, CDR1 is SGHNT and CDR2 is YENEEA. This CDR3 is built from 15 residues. Trimming at V came to 0 bases and at J to 4 bases, leaving 0 bases not matched to a gene. The DNA for the CDR3 is TGTGCCAGCAGCTTAGAGGGACAGGGGTACAATGAGCAGTTCTTC. Amino acid sequence: CASSLEGQGYNEQFF.

The V gene is TRBV9, the J gene TRBJ2-7; D is tentatively TRBD1 or TRBD2 (5 bases each). Germline V gene data show CDR1 as SGDLS and CDR2 as YYNGEE. This CDR3 has 13 residues. Trimming pared 4 bases from V and 9 bases from J, leaving 17 bases between. The CDR3 reads CASSLSFRDRQYF. CDR3 coding DNA: TGTGCCAGCAGCCTGTCTTTCCGGGACCGGCAGTACTTC.

This clonotype occurred many times. This rearrangement joins TRBV6-5 to TRBJ2-1; TRBD1 is a possible D gene (6 bases). CDR3 length: 14 residues. The V gene's germline CDR1 is MNHEY and CDR2 SVGAGI. Between the trimmed V and J ends, which lost 2 bases and 9 bases, there was a span of 14 bases. This CDR3 reads CASSYSRGLGEQFF. CDR3 coding DNA: TGTGCCAGCAGTTACAGCAGGGGCCTGGGTGAGCAGTTCTTC.

V and J are TRBV5-1 and TRBJ1-1; D gene unclear. The CDR3 runs 14 residues. CDR1 and CDR2 from the germline V gene are SGHRS and YFSETQ. With 0 bases removed from V and 5 bases from J, the gap between germline ends came to 11 bases. The CDR3 DNA sequence: TGCGCCAGCAGCTTGGCGGATCCGGTAACTGAAGCTTTCTTT. This sequence encodes CASSLADPVTEAFF.

This clonotype occurred a few times. V and J are TRBV14 and TRBJ2-7, with a weak D call TRBD1 (5 bases). V lost 0 bases, J lost 3 bases, and 9 bases lay in between. The CDR3 length is 14 residues. The germline gives CDR1 SGHDN, CDR2 FVKESK. CDR3 bases: TGTGCCAGCAGCCAAGATCCGACAGTCTACGAGCAGTACTTC. It codes for CASSQDPTVYEQYF.

This clonotype was counted a few times. The chain carries TRBV27 and TRBJ2-3; D is unclear. The CDR3 consists of 14 residues. V shed 3 bases and J shed 4 bases, with 11 bases lying between them. CDR1 and CDR2 from the germline V gene are MNHEY and SMNVEV (reference sequence). CDR3 loop: CASSFPGSADTQYF. CDR3 sequence (DNA): TGTGCCAGCAGTTTCCCCGGAAGCGCAGATACGCAGTATTTT.

This clonotype was counted at least ten times. V is TRBV10-3 and J is TRBJ2-2, with a weak D call TRBD2 (5 bases). The CDR3 sequence is 13 residues long. The germline V gene encodes CDR1 ENHRY and CDR2 SYGVKD. The V and J ends lost 8 bases and 7 bases respectively, with 14 bases between them. The CDR3 sequence: CAILDGRGGELFF. CDR3 bases: TGTGCCATCTTGGACGGTCGGGGCGGGGAGCTGTTTTTT.

This clonotype showed up many times. The chain has TRBV14 and TRBJ2-1, with D possibly being TRBD1 (6 bases). Looked up from germline, CDR1 is SGHDN and CDR2 is FVKESK. The CDR3 covers 16 residues. V was cut by 2 bases and J by 4 bases, with 15 bases left in between. The CDR3: CASSQQGPFFYNEQFF. Here the CDR3 DNA reads TGTGCCAGCAGCCAACAGGGGCCATTCTTTTACAATGAGCAGTTCTTC.

This clonotype was seen many times. This sequence joins TRBV28 and TRBJ2-7, with D tentatively TRBD2 (5 bases). This CDR3 comprises 13 residues. V lost 10 bases to trimming and J lost 7 bases, with 20 bases between them. CDR1 and CDR2 from the germline V gene are MDHEN and SYDVKM. CDR3 nucleotides: TGTGCCACCGGGAACCCGACACCCGAGGAGCAGTACTTC. Its protein is CATGNPTPEEQYF.

This clonotype appeared a few times. CDR3 region: CASSDLEDQPQHF. CDR3 in DNA: TGTGCCAGCTCCGATTTAGAGGATCAGCCCCAGCATTTT. The chain links TRBV18 to TRBJ1-5; the D is unclear. V shed 6 bases and J shed 5 bases, with 11 bases lying between them. The V gene's germline CDR1 is KGHSH and CDR2 LQKENI. The CDR3 length is 13 residues.

In its sample, this clonotype was seen many times. The genes are TRBV28 and TRBJ1-2; 8 bases match TRBD1. In germline, CDR1 is MDHEN, CDR2 SYDVKM. V shed 7 bases and J 8 bases; nucleotides not matched to a gene: 9. This CDR3 comprises 13 residues. The CDR3 DNA reads TGTGCCAGCAACACAGACAGGGGTGACGGCTACACCTTC. It encodes CASNTDRGDGYTF.

J is TRBJ2-5 and V is TRBV20-1, with no clear D. The germline gives CDR1 DFQATT, CDR2 SNEGSKA (reference sequence). The CDR3 has 11 residues. As DNA, the CDR3 is TGCAGCCGCCAAGCTCGGGAGACCCAGTACTTC. Translated: CSRQARETQYF.

This clonotype was counted ten times or more. V is TRBV12-3 or TRBV12-4 and J is TRBJ2-5; no clear D gene. V was pared by 3 bases and J by 5 bases, with 13 bases between. The CDR3 extends over 14 amino acids. The CDR3 reads CASSFATGGETQYF. For the CDR3, the DNA is TGTGCCAGCAGTTTTGCGACGGGTGGCGAGACCCAGTACTTC.

This clonotype showed up just a few times. The V gene is TRBV11-1, the J gene TRBJ2-3; 12 bases are shared with TRBD2. J lost 4 bases, V lost 5 bases, and 10 bases had no gene match. This CDR3 comprises 17 residues. Germline-derived CDR1 and CDR2 are SGHAT and FQDESV (reference sequence). For the CDR3, the DNA is TGTGCCAGCAGCCTAACTTCTAGCGGGAGGGCCTCAGATACGCAGTATTTT. Protein sequence: CASSLTSSGRASDTQYF.

The chain recombines TRBV6-2 or TRBV6-3 with TRBJ1-2, with no clear D. The CDR3 runs to 17 residues. The germline V gene has CDR1 MNHEY and CDR2 SVGEGT. Trimming pared 6 bases from V and 6 bases from J, leaving 26 bases between. CDR3 amino acids: CASRQTPEDLAFNGYTF. CDR3 DNA sequence: TGTGCCAGCAGACAAACCCCCGAGGACCTGGCCTTCAATGGCTACACCTTC.

This clonotype was found many times. This sequence joins TRBV12-3 or TRBV12-4 and TRBJ1-5; TRBD1 matches 7 bases. J was trimmed by 7 bases and V by 3 bases; bases with no gene match: 6. The CDR3 covers 14 residues. CDR3 protein: CASSFGTEHQPQHF. The CDR3 region has the DNA TGTGCCAGCAGTTTCGGGACAGAGCACCAGCCCCAGCATTTT.

In this sample, this clonotype turned up many times. The chain carries TRBV5-1 and TRBJ2-7; D is ambiguous. Germline V gives CDR1 SGHRS, CDR2 YFSETQ. Trimming removed 3 bases from V and 1 base from J, with 5 bases in between. This CDR3 has 12 residues. In DNA form, the CDR3 reads TGCGCCAGCAGCTCCGGGTCCTACGAGCAGTACTTC. Protein sequence: CASSSGSYEQYF. The whole variable domain, remainder taken from reference TRBV5-1 and TRBJ2-7, is KAGVTQTPRYLIKTRGQQVTLSCSPISGHRSVSWYQQTPGQGLQFLFEYFSETQRNKGNFPGRFSGRQFSNSRSEMNVSTLELGDSALYLCASSSGSYEQYFGPGTRLTVT.

This clonotype has a handful of counts. The V and J genes are TRBV9 and TRBJ1-3, with a weak D call TRBD1 (6 bases). Trimming removed 4 bases at V and 2 bases at J, with 13 bases between. Germline assignment: CDR1 SGDLS and CDR2 YYNGEE. This CDR3 comprises 15 residues. CDR3 coding DNA: TGTGCCAGCAGCACAACGGACAGCCCTGGAAACACCATATATTTT. Its translation is CASSTTDSPGNTIYF.

This clonotype was observed many times. The J gene is TRBJ2-3, the V gene TRBV5-1; no reliable D call. Trimming took off 0 bases at V and 2 bases at J, with 10 bases between the two ends. The CDR3 is 15 residues long. Germline CDR1 is SGHRS and CDR2 is YFSETQ. The CDR3 nucleotides are TGCGCCAGCAGCTTGGCCGGGCAGGACACAGATACGCAGTATTTT. Its protein is CASSLAGQDTDTQYF. The whole variable domain, filled in from reference TRBV5-1 and TRBJ2-3, reads KAGVTQTPRYLIKTRGQQVTLSCSPISGHRSVSWYQQTPGQGLQFLFEYFSETQRNKGNFPGRFSGRQFSNSRSEMNVSTLELGDSALYLCASSLAGQDTDTQYFGPGTRLTVL.

This clonotype was seen at least ten times. This chain connects TRBV19 to TRBJ2-1, with D unresolved. The CDR3 covers 16 residues. The V and J ends lost 2 bases and 0 bases respectively, with 11 bases between them. The germline gives CDR1 LNHDA, CDR2 SQIVND (reference sequence). This chain's CDR3 is CASSISILLSYNEQFF. CDR3 nucleotides: TGTGCCAGTAGTATATCCATTCTGCTCTCCTACAATGAGCAGTTCTTC.

This clonotype was counted at least ten times. The chain has TRBV5-1 and TRBJ1-5; D is unresolved. Germline CDR1 reads SGHRS; CDR2 reads YFSETQ. CDR3 length equals 16 residues. Trimming shortened V by 1 base and J by 0 bases, and 11 bases separated the two germline ends. The DNA for the CDR3 is TGCGCCAGCAGCTTGTCTGGAGGTGATAGCAATCAGCCCCAGCATTTT. It translates to CASSLSGGDSNQPQHF.

This clonotype was observed a few times. This chain joins TRBV6-5 and TRBJ2-7; 11 bases fit TRBD2. CDR1 is MNHEY, CDR2 SVGAGI, per germline. V lost 10 bases and J lost 0; bases outside the gene matches: 14. There are 17 residues in the CDR3. CDR3 protein: CATQPRLTSGSSYEQYF. The CDR3 region has the DNA TGTGCCACCCAACCCCGCCTTACTAGCGGGAGCTCCTACGAGCAGTACTTC.

Many counts were recorded for this clonotype. The V and J genes are TRBV11-3 and TRBJ1-1; tentative D call: TRBD1 (6 bases). The CDR3 covers 15 residues. Germline CDR1 SGHNT, CDR2 YENEEA. Trimming left V 6 bases short and J 1 base short, with 15 bases between. The CDR3 coding sequence is TGTGCCAGCAGTTTTGGGACAACCCCGAACACTGAAGCTTTCTTT. Translated: CASSFGTTPNTEAFF.